The clone carrying this TCR beta chain appeared a few times. Its antigen is currently unknown. These data come from a study of vaccination effects on CD4 cells after COVID-19. Turning to the study itself: Post-vaccination samples were obtained at early and late time points from three convalescent patients. The median interval between the second dose and post-vaccine sampling was 72 days.

The CDR3 extends over 9 amino acids. The V end lost 8 bases, the J end lost 14 bases, and 12 bases lay between the germline ends. The V gene's germline CDR1 is LNHDA and CDR2 SQIVND (reference sequence). ViraFEST expansion of antigen-specific CD4+ T cells with viral peptide pools preceded sequencing. Subsequent to a culture period of about ten days, CD4+ T cells were isolated. Convalescent patients had PCR-confirmed SARS-CoV-2 infection between March and December 2020. The vaccine given was either BNT162b2 or mRNA-1273, in two doses. The method was immunoSEQ multiplex PCR; TCRdb's version includes in-frame clones alone and lacks a portion of them. Among more than 12,000 clones listed, 76% were seen once.

The sequencing used CD4+ T cells from PBMCs cultured with HCoV-NL63 spike peptides, collected after COVID-19 vaccination. The receptor was isolated from a human donor who had a prior SARS-CoV-2 infection. The rearrangement links TRBV19 to TRBJ1-2, with unresolved D. The CDR3 sequence is CASGSGTTF. CDR3 coding DNA: TGTGCCAGTGGGTCGGGTACAACCTTC.